This passage covers 25 T cell receptor beta chains from one sample sequenced in a study of CD8 T cells in ankylosing spondylitis. Points from the study as a whole: Ankylosing spondylitis blood seemed to carry a telltale TCR beta motif made of several highly homologous variants.

Their antigens remain unidentified. TCRdb re-derived calls from the 5' RACE reads in MiXCR, one entry per CDR3 protein. The table records fewer than 450,000 distinct CDR3 sequences, 17% of them present only once. The sample consisted of blood, either unsorted or a sorted T cell fraction (not recorded which). The receptors originated from a male donor with ankylosing spondylitis.

This clonotype occurred a few times. J is TRBJ2-1 and V is TRBV11-2; TRBD2 matches 8 bases. In germline, CDR1 is SGHAT, CDR2 FQNNGV. The CDR3 spans 17 residues. The V gene end was trimmed by 3 bases and the J gene end by 7 bases; junction bases not matched to a gene: 14. The DNA for the CDR3 is TGTGCCAGCAGCTTCCTGCGGGGGACTAGTATGGGAAATGAGCAGTTCTTC. Its translation is CASSFLRGTSMGNEQFF. The full variable domain, with the rest looked up from reference TRBV11-2 and TRBJ2-1, is EAGVAQSPRYKIIEKRQSVAFWCNPISGHATLYWYQQILGQGPKLLIQFQNNGVVDDSQLPKDRFSAERLKGVDSTLKIQPAKLEDSAVYLCASSFLRGTSMGNEQFFGPGTRLTVL.

This clonotype was recorded at least ten times. The J gene is TRBJ2-7, the V gene TRBV6-2 or TRBV6-3; TRBD2 is a possible D gene (5 bases). CDR3 length equals 13 residues. Per the germline V gene, CDR1 is MNHEY and CDR2 is SVGEGT. The V end was cut by 5 bases, the J end by 0 bases, with 8 bases between. The DNA for the CDR3 is TGTGCCAGCAGTGTGGGGAGCTCCTACGAGCAGTACTTC. Amino acid sequence: CASSVGSSYEQYF.

This clonotype has more than one count but fewer than ten. This chain uses TRBV20-1 with TRBJ2-7; maybe TRBD2 (6 bases). Germline V gene data show CDR1 as DFQATT and CDR2 as SNEGSKA (reference sequence). This CDR3 comprises 14 residues. Trimming left V 2 bases short and J 3 bases short, with 14 bases between. The CDR3: CSARRTGAGYEQYF. DNA for the CDR3: TGCAGTGCTAGAAGGACGGGAGCGGGCTACGAGCAGTACTTC.

This clonotype was counted between two and nine times. This chain links TRBV2 with TRBJ2-5; possibly TRBD1 or TRBD2 for D (5 bases each). Germline V gene sequence: CDR1 SNHLY, CDR2 FYNNEI. Trimming removed 5 bases from V and 5 bases from J, with 27 bases in between. The CDR3 has 18 residues. CDR3 amino acids: CASSYDWSPGPITETQYF. Here the CDR3 DNA reads TGTGCCAGCAGTTACGATTGGTCTCCGGGACCCATTACCGAGACCCAGTACTTC.

This clonotype has just a few counts. The chain employs TRBV5-1 and TRBJ2-7; no firm D call. Trimming shortened V by 3 bases and J by 3 bases, and 13 bases separated the two germline ends. The CDR3 totals 14 residues. Germline CDR1 reads SGHRS; CDR2 reads YFSETQ. CDR3: CASSSEVGIYEQYF. The CDR3, as DNA: TGCGCCAGCAGCTCCGAGGTAGGAATCTACGAGCAGTACTTC.

This clonotype has a handful of counts. The chain recombines TRBV7-9 with TRBJ1-1, with D possibly being TRBD1 (5 bases). Per germline, CDR1 SEHNR and CDR2 FQNEAQ (reference sequence). The ends were cut back, 5 bases at V and 0 bases at J, with 16 bases in the middle. The CDR3 totals 16 residues. In nucleotides, the CDR3 is TGTGCCAGCAGCGCTCGGGGGGGTTCCATGAACACTGAAGCTTTCTTT. This gives the protein CASSARGGSMNTEAFF.

The CDR3 spells CATSLLGLATDTQYF. Here the CDR3 DNA reads TGTGCCACTTCCCTCCTCGGACTAGCGACAGATACGCAGTATTTT. The chain employs TRBV12-3 or TRBV12-4 and TRBJ2-3, with TRBD2 matching over 9 bases. J was trimmed by 3 bases and V by 10 bases; bases with no gene match: 11. The CDR3 is made up of 15 amino acids.

The rearrangement uses TRBV12-3 or TRBV12-4 and TRBJ2-3, with D tentatively TRBD1 or TRBD2 (5 bases each). V lost 6 bases, J lost 5 bases, and 18 bases lay in between. The CDR3 length is 15 residues. The CDR3 sequence: CASRNLGTPGDTQYF. Here the CDR3 DNA reads TGTGCCAGCAGAAATCTTGGGACCCCCGGAGATACGCAGTATTTT.

This clonotype was observed many times. This chain connects TRBV5-1 to TRBJ1-2, with D tentatively TRBD1 (5 bases). Per the germline V gene, CDR1 is SGHRS and CDR2 is YFSETQ. The V gene lost 4 bases and the J gene lost 6 bases, with 10 bases spanning the gap. The CDR3 is made up of 12 amino acids. The CDR3 spells CASSPDNDGYTF. DNA for the CDR3: TGCGCCAGCAGCCCGGACAACGATGGCTACACCTTC.

This clonotype was observed a handful of times. The chain is built from TRBV6-1 and TRBJ1-2; D gene ambiguous. The CDR3 has 14 residues. The germline V gene has CDR1 MNHNS and CDR2 SASEGT. V was cut by 5 bases and J by 8 bases, with 18 bases left in between. For the CDR3, the DNA is TGTGCCAGCAGTATAAACGGCCTCGCCTGGGGCTACACCTTC. Protein sequence: CASSINGLAWGYTF.

The chain couples TRBV9 to TRBJ2-7; D is possibly TRBD2 (6 bases). Germline V CDR1 and CDR2: SGDLS, YYNGEE. The CDR3 length is 15 residues. The germline V and J ends were trimmed by 8 bases and 2 bases, with 20 bases remaining between them. CDR3 sequence reads: CASSESIGGTYEQYF. As DNA, the CDR3 is TGTGCCAGTTCGGAATCTATCGGGGGTACCTACGAGCAGTACTTC.

This clonotype appeared a few times. The rearrangement uses TRBV20-1 and TRBJ2-1, with 13 bases identical to TRBD2. The CDR3 sequence is 17 residues long. V shed 2 bases, J shed 0 bases, and the junction held 4 bases outside the gene matches. CDR1 and CDR2 from the germline V gene are DFQATT and SNEGSKA (reference sequence). CDR3 nucleotide sequence: TGCAGTGCTAGACGGACTAGCGGGAGCCGCTCCTACAATGAGCAGTTCTTC. The encoded protein is CSARRTSGSRSYNEQFF.

V gene TRBV29-1 combines with J gene TRBJ2-5, with D unclear. Germline V gene data show CDR1 as SQVTM and CDR2 as ANQGSEA. V was clipped by 6 bases and J by 5 bases, with 19 bases between them. This CDR3 has 14 amino acids. CDR3: CSVLRDTLRETQYF. Written as DNA, the CDR3 is TGCAGCGTCCTTAGGGATACCCTACGGGAGACCCAGTACTTC.

This chain connects TRBV2 to TRBJ1-5; D is unresolved. V was cut by 1 base and J by 9 bases, with 10 bases left in between. This CDR3 is 13 amino acids long. CDR1 and CDR2 from the germline V gene are SNHLY and FYNNEI. The CDR3 sequence is CASSEGIGSPQHF. As DNA, the CDR3 is TGTGCCAGCAGTGAAGGGATCGGTTCGCCCCAGCATTTT.

This clonotype was observed a few times. The rearrangement joins TRBV20-1 to TRBJ2-7; 7 bases agree with TRBD1. The V gene's germline CDR1 is DFQATT and CDR2 SNEGSKA (reference sequence). V was pared by 5 bases and J by 3 bases, with 4 bases of the junction left unmatched. The CDR3 is 12 amino acids. The CDR3 reads CSAPRQGYEQYF. The DNA of the CDR3 is TGCAGTGCTCCTAGACAGGGCTACGAGCAGTACTTC.

The chain is built from TRBV27 and TRBJ2-3, with TRBD2 matching 8 bases. This CDR3 has 15 residues. J lost 2 bases, V lost 4 bases, and 5 bases had no gene match. Germline V lookup: CDR1 MNHEY, CDR2 SMNVEV (reference sequence). Here the CDR3 DNA reads TGTGCCAGCAGTTACAGCGGGAGTCTCACAGATACGCAGTATTTT. Translation: CASSYSGSLTDTQYF.

The table lists this clonotype with a few counts. DNA of the CDR3: TGCGCCAGCAGCCAAAGACTAGGGACCGCATACAATGAGCAGTTCTTC. This translates into CASSQRLGTAYNEQFF. The chain employs TRBV4-3 and TRBJ2-1; tentatively, D is TRBD2 (6 bases). The CDR3 runs to 16 residues. Looked up from germline, CDR1 is LGHNA and CDR2 is YSLEER. V was trimmed by 2 bases and J by 4 bases, leaving 15 bases between them.

The chain joins TRBV12-3 or TRBV12-4 to TRBJ2-7; perhaps TRBD1 as D (6 bases). Trimming took off 1 base at V and 3 bases at J, with 10 bases between the two ends. This CDR3 region has 14 residues. The chain's CDR3 is CASSLGGQHYEQYF. The CDR3 nucleotides read TGTGCCAGCAGTTTAGGGGGGCAACACTACGAGCAGTACTTC.

V is TRBV5-1 and J is TRBJ2-7; no definite D call. The CDR3 is made up of 14 amino acids. V lost 1 base, J lost 0 bases, and 8 bases lay in between. Germline CDR1 SGHRS, CDR2 YFSETQ. The CDR3 bases are TGCGCCAGCAGCTTGCGACACACCTCCTACGAGCAGTACTTC. Its protein product is CASSLRHTSYEQYF.

There are a few counts of this clonotype. The J gene is TRBJ1-6, the V gene TRBV6-1, with TRBD1 matching over 7 bases. The V segment lost 4 bases and the J segment 8 bases; nucleotides outside the gene matches: 8. The CDR3 runs 15 residues. Germline V gives CDR1 MNHNS, CDR2 SASEGT. CDR3 region: CASSARDRTYSPLHF. CDR3 coding DNA: TGTGCCAGCAGTGCGAGGGACAGAACCTATTCACCCCTCCACTTT.

Ten or more counts support this clonotype. The rearrangement joins TRBV4-1 to TRBJ2-2; TRBD1 matches at 10 bases. CDR1 MGHRA and CDR2 YSYEKL come from the germline V gene. With V trimmed by 5 bases and J by 5 bases, 5 bases remained unmatched. The CDR3 has 15 residues. The CDR3 loop is CASSKQGQGTGELFF. The CDR3 nucleotides are TGCGCCAGCAGCAAACAGGGACAGGGGACCGGGGAGCTGTTTTTT.

The table lists this clonotype with a few counts. J is TRBJ2-3 and V is TRBV27, with 13 bases aligning to TRBD2. The trim removed 6 bases at V and 8 bases at J, leaving 14 bases unmatched. Looked up from germline, CDR1 is MNHEY and CDR2 is SMNVEV (reference sequence). This CDR3 is built from 17 residues. CDR3 sequence: CASSRTTSGREGSTQYF. DNA for the CDR3: TGTGCCAGCAGCCGGACCACTAGCGGGAGGGAGGGTAGTACGCAGTATTTT.

In its sample, this clonotype was seen many times. The rearrangement joins TRBV12-3 or TRBV12-4 to TRBJ2-1; 8 nucleotides line up with TRBD2. This CDR3 region has 16 residues. The J segment lost 4 bases and the V segment lost 8 bases, leaving 13 bases of the junction unmatched. Written as DNA, the CDR3 is TGTGCCAGCCCACCGGACCCGGGGGGGCCTTACAATGAGCAGTTCTTC. Its translation: CASPPDPGGPYNEQFF.

This clonotype was observed many times. The V gene is TRBV12-3 or TRBV12-4, the J gene TRBJ2-3; 8 nucleotides agree with TRBD2. V lost 5 bases to trimming and J lost 3 bases; unmatched junction nucleotides: 10. CDR3 size: 16 residues. CDR3 sequence: CASSPFRGGTTDTQYF. In DNA form, the CDR3 reads TGTGCCAGCAGTCCGTTTCGGGGGGGCACGACAGATACGCAGTATTTT.

This clonotype was recorded at least ten times. The chain carries TRBV29-1 and TRBJ2-4, with D hard to call. Germline V CDR1 and CDR2: SQVTM, ANQGSEA. V was cut by 4 bases and J by 0 bases, with 16 bases left in between. The CDR3 is 16 amino acids. CDR3 in amino acids: CSVVLSIPVAKNIQYF. CDR3 DNA sequence: TGCAGCGTTGTCCTTTCGATTCCTGTAGCCAAAAACATTCAGTACTTC.